This T cell receptor (beta chain) appears in the sequencing data of a study of cytotoxic CD8 clonotypes in ibrutinib-treated CLL. Study in general: Partial response was seen in approximately 24 patients and complete response in 2; after median roughly 66 months, approximately 14 stayed remitted, some twelve progressed. There were, on average, approximately 250,000 productive templates and 85,000 to 95,000 productive rearrangements per sample.

The data were produced by immunoSEQ multiplex PCR, yet TCRdb's version contains in-frame clones alone and is incomplete. This sample carries 250,000 to 350,000 clones, 76% of them seen once, and the ten largest clones take around 6%. To note about this clone: What it binds is not known.

The CDR3 spans 13 residues. From germline, CDR1 is MNHEY and CDR2 SMNVEV (reference sequence). The V end lost 3 bases, the J end lost 3 bases, and 8 bases lay between the germline ends. Findings and limits, study-wide: Public clonotypes, rarely seen, contracted or held steady on treatment.

The chain employs TRBV27 and TRBJ1-1; a weak D match, TRBD1 (5 bases). This sample comprised PBMCs, obtained at disease progression, from a patient treated with ibrutinib. The source is a human donor with chronic lymphocytic leukemia. CDR3 amino acids: CASSFMGDTEAFF. In DNA form, the CDR3 reads TGTGCCAGCAGTTTTATGGGGGACACTGAAGCTTTCTTT.